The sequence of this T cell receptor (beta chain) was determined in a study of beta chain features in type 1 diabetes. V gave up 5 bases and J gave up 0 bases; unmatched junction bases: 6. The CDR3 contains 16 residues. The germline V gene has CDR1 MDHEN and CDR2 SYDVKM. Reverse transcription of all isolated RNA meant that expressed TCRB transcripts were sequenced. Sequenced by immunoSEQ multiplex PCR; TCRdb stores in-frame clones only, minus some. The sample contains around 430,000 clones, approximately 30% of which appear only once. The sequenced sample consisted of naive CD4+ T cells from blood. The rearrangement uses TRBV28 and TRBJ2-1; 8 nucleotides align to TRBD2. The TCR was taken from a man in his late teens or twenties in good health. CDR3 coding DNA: TGTGCCAGCAGTCGGCTAGCGGGCTTCTCCTACAATGAGCAGTTCTTC. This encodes CASSRLAGFSYNEQFF.